This is a list of T cell receptor beta chains from one sample in a study of blood T cell repertoires in COVID-19. Clones were sequenced by immunoSEQ multiplex PCR, and TCRdb holds only the in-frame ones, with some missing. The repertoire holds roughly 250,000 clones, with around 90% as singletons. Specimen: peripheral blood. The receptors shown here come from a man between 60 and 75 years old who had recovered from COVID-19. CDR3s include the opening cysteine and the closing phenylalanine or tryptophan. Fields, in order: clone size, V gene, J gene, D gene, CDR3 DNA, CDR3 protein. A D gene is named only where the DNA matches it firmly. Part of the rows lack a size; the others show once, few, many or a class for expanded clones.

-,TRBV7-9,TRBJ2-5,-,TGTGCCAGCAATCCGGGTGGGGAGACCCAGTACTTC,CASNPGGETQYF
-,TRBV11-2,TRBJ2-1,TRBD2,TGTGCCAGCAGCTCCGGACTAGCGGGGGGTGGGAATGAGCAGTTCTTC,CASSSGLAGGGNEQFF
-,TRBV19,TRBJ2-1,-,TGTGCCAGTAGTATTCACGCGAGCTCCTACAATGAGCAGTTCTTC,CASSIHASSYNEQFF
-,TRBV4-1,TRBJ2-1,-,TGCGCCAGCAGCCAAGAGACTCTCTACAATGAGCAGTTCTTC,CASSQETLYNEQFF
-,TRBV3-1/TRBV3-2,TRBJ2-2,-,TGTGCCAGCAGCCAAGCCCTTCAGGGAAGAAGCACCGGGGAGCTGTTTTTT,CASSQALQGRSTGELFF
-,TRBV5-1,TRBJ2-5,TRBD1,TGCGCCAGCAGCAACACCGGGACAGGGCTGGAGACCCAGTACTTC,CASSNTGTGLETQYF
-,TRBV2,TRBJ2-1,-,TGTGCCAGCGCCCTAGGCCCTACCTACAATGAGCAGTTCTTC,CASALGPTYNEQFF
-,TRBV6-1,TRBJ2-3,-,TGTGCCAGCAGTGAAGGATTTGTCAGGGCAGATACGCAGTATTTT,CASSEGFVRADTQYF
-,TRBV5-6,TRBJ2-3,TRBD2,TGTGCCAGCAGCTTGGTGGGCGGGGGTACCACAGATACGCAGTATTTT,CASSLVGGGTTDTQYF
-,TRBV18,TRBJ1-1,-,TGTGCCAGCTCACCACGAGGGAACACTGAAGCTTTCTTT,CASSPRGNTEAFF
-,TRBV19,TRBJ2-3,TRBD1,TGTGCCAGTCGCGACAGGGGGTTTGGAGGCACAGATACGCAGTATTTT,CASRDRGFGGTDTQYF
-,TRBV3-1/TRBV3-2,TRBJ1-6,-,TGTGCCAGCAGCCAATCCCAGGGGCAATCACCCCTCCACTTT,CASSQSQGQSPLHF
-,TRBV21-1,TRBJ1-2,-,TGTGCCAGCCCCTGGGGCACAGCCGGTTCCAACTATGGCTACACCTTC,CASPWGTAGSNYGYTF
once,TRBV19,TRBJ1-2,TRBD1,TGTGCCAGCAAGAGGGGGGCAGGGGGAGATTATGGCTACACCTTC,CASKRGAGGDYGYTF
-,TRBV11-2,TRBJ2-1,TRBD2,TGTGCCAGCAGCTCAGGACTAGCGGGCTCGGGAACCTACAATGAGCAGTTCTTC,CASSSGLAGSGTYNEQFF
-,TRBV2,TRBJ2-3,TRBD2,TGTGCCAGCAGTGAAGCGCGAAACCCATCGGGGGGAGATACGCAGTATTTT,CASSEARNPSGGDTQYF
-,TRBV7-2,TRBJ2-3,-,TGTGCCAGCAGCTTTCAGGGCAGAACTAGCACAGATACGCAGTATTTT,CASSFQGRTSTDTQYF
-,TRBV19,TRBJ2-3,TRBD2,TGTGCCAGTAGTATATTGACTAGCGGGGGCTATGATACGCAGTATTTT,CASSILTSGGYDTQYF
-,TRBV5-1,TRBJ1-4,-,TGCGCCAGCGCCTTCGGGGGTGGCGAAAAACTGTTTTTT,CASAFGGGEKLFF
-,TRBV2,TRBJ2-4,TRBD1,TGTGCCAGCAGTGAAACGGGACAGGGGGGTGTAGCCAAAAACATTCAGTACTTC,CASSETGQGGVAKNIQYF
-,TRBV5-1,TRBJ2-5,-,TGCGCCAGCAGCTCTCACCCCGCGAACCAAGAGACCCAGTACTTC,CASSSHPANQETQYF
-,TRBV11-2,TRBJ2-3,-,TGTGCCAGCAGCTTAGATGGCGCAGGGAGCACAGATACGCAGTATTTT,CASSLDGAGSTDTQYF
-,TRBV28,TRBJ2-7,-,TGTGCCAGCAGGGCGGGACGGACCAACTACGAGCAGTACTTC,CASRAGRTNYEQYF
-,TRBV18,TRBJ1-1,-,TGTGCCAGCTCACCGGTAACGGTGAACACTGAAGCTTTCTTT,CASSPVTVNTEAFF
-,TRBV10-3,TRBJ2-1,TRBD2,TGTGCCATCAGTGAGACCGGGACTAGCCCTTATTACAATGAGCAGTTCTTC,CAISETGTSPYYNEQFF
-,TRBV5-4,TRBJ1-1,TRBD1,TGTGCCAGCAGCTTGGCCAGGGGGCCGGGTACTGAAGCTTTCTTT,CASSLARGPGTEAFF
-,TRBV5-1,TRBJ2-5,-,TGCGCCAGCAGCTTGTCGTTCAGGGAGACCCAGTACTTC,CASSLSFRETQYF
-,TRBV11-2,TRBJ1-2,-,TGTGCCAGCAGCTTAGTACAGCCGCGCTATGGCTACACCTTC,CASSLVQPRYGYTF
-,TRBV2,TRBJ2-3,-,TGTGCCAGCCCCAGGTCCGATACGCAGTATTTT,CASPRSDTQYF
-,TRBV30,TRBJ1-6,-,TGTGCCTGGAGGGGGGTACAGGGCTTGAAATCACCCCTCCACTTT,CAWRGVQGLKSPLHF
-,TRBV5-1,TRBJ1-3,-,TGCGCCAGCAGCTTGTCCCCCCGGAGCTCTGGAAACACCATATATTTT,CASSLSPRSSGNTIYF
-,TRBV6-6,TRBJ2-1,TRBD1,TGTGCCAGCAGTCGACCGGGACAGGGACCTTACAATGAGCAGTTCTTC,CASSRPGQGPYNEQFF
-,TRBV6-5,TRBJ1-1,-,TGTGCCAGCAGAAGACCACAGGGCGCTGAAGCTTTCTTT,CASRRPQGAEAFF
-,TRBV6-7,TRBJ2-1,TRBD2,TGTGCCAGCAGTGCCTGGACTAGCGGTCACAATGAGCAGTTCTTC,CASSAWTSGHNEQFF
once,TRBV5-1,TRBJ2-3,-,TGCGCCAGCAGCCCTGATACGCAGTATTTT,CASSPDTQYF
-,TRBV7-9,TRBJ2-7,TRBD1,TGTGCCAGCAGCCTCATGGGGACAGTAGTGGGCGAGCAGTACTTC,CASSLMGTVVGEQYF
-,TRBV3-1/TRBV3-2,TRBJ2-1,TRBD1,TGTGCCAGCAGCCATAGGGGACAGGGGGCGTGGAATGAGCAGTTCTTC,CASSHRGQGAWNEQFF
-,TRBV24-1,TRBJ1-5,-,TGTGCCACCAGTGATACTAGGGTTCCCCATCAGCCCCAGCATTTT,CATSDTRVPHQPQHF
-,TRBV20-1,TRBJ2-7,-,TGCAGTGCGACTTACATCTACGAGCAGTACTTC,CSATYIYEQYF
-,TRBV5-1,TRBJ1-5,TRBD1,TGCGCCAGCAGCCCCGGGACAGTAAATCAGCCCCAGCATTTT,CASSPGTVNQPQHF
-,TRBV21-1,TRBJ2-1,-,TGTGCCAGCAGCAAAGACCAGCGACTAAGAGCTCTCTTC,CASSKDQRLRALF
once,TRBV14,TRBJ1-1,-,TGTGCCAGCAGCCAAGATGGTACGGGGGTATGGAACACTGAAGCTTTCTTT,CASSQDGTGVWNTEAFF
-,TRBV19,TRBJ1-1,-,TGTGCCAGTAGTACCAGGGGTTCCACTGAAGCTTTCTTT,CASSTRGSTEAFF
few,TRBV2,TRBJ2-7,-,TGTGCCAGCAGTTTGCTCAGCTCCTACGAGCAGTACTTC,CASSLLSSYEQYF
-,TRBV2,TRBJ1-1,TRBD1,TGTGCCAGCAGTGAGACAGGGTTGGGCACTGAAGCTTTCTTT,CASSETGLGTEAFF
-,TRBV20-1,TRBJ1-2,-,TGCAGTGCTAGTGGGGGAGCGAACTATGGCTACACCTTC,CSASGGANYGYTF
-,TRBV13,TRBJ2-4,-,TGTGCCAGCAGCGGAAGGCGGAACAAAAACATTCAGTACTTC,CASSGRRNKNIQYF
-,TRBV5-4,TRBJ2-7,TRBD1,TGTGCCAGCAGCAACCGGGACAGGGGGCCATACGAGCAGTACTTC,CASSNRDRGPYEQYF
-,TRBV21-1,TRBJ2-1,-,TGTGCCAGCAGCACCGGGGCGGGGAGTAACAATGAGCAGTTCTTC,CASSTGAGSNNEQFF
-,TRBV2,TRBJ1-1,TRBD1,TGTGCCACCAATATCCGGGACAGCCCAGAGAACACTGAAGCTTTCTTT,CATNIRDSPENTEAFF